This T cell receptor beta chain was found in a study of a mutant IDH1 vaccine in newly diagnosed glioma. Study summary: Patients were given eight vaccinations, scheduled in weeks 1, 3, 5, 7, 11, 15, 19 and 23. Either 4-6 weeks after radiotherapy alone or alongside temozolomide, vaccination was begun.

Study findings and constraints: Immune responses arising from the vaccine appeared in 90% to 95% of patients.

The V end lost 0 bases, the J end lost 1 base, and 13 bases lay between the germline ends. From germline, CDR1 is LGHNA and CDR2 YSLEER. This CDR3 has 16 residues. Time point of the sample: week 5, during vaccination. Doses comprised 300 ug of mutant IDH1 20-mer peptide each, plus topical imiquimod. Donor diagnoses consisted of new WHO grade 3 or 4 IDH1-mutant, ATRX-lost astrocytomas. With respect to this clone: Its antigen is undetermined.

Produced via immunoSEQ multiplex PCR; TCRdb's table is partial and in-frame only. The sample has 25,000 to 35,000 clones; about 90% are singletons. The sample was PBMCs, taken from a glioma patient whose treatment included an IDH1 peptide vaccine. The chain combines TRBV4-3 with TRBJ2-7, with D perhaps TRBD1 or TRBD2 (5 bases each). This receptor was obtained from a man aged 18 to 30 with glioma. This chain's CDR3 is CASSQDLTGTSYEQYF. The CDR3 DNA reads TGCGCCAGCAGCCAAGATTTGACGGGGACGTCCTACGAGCAGTACTTC.